This TCR beta chain was sequenced in a study of CD8 T cells in ankylosing spondylitis. By quantitative 5'-RACE with molecular barcodes, the TCR beta libraries were made. TCRdb independently ran MiXCR on the 5' RACE reads; one entry per CDR3 protein. The sample yields approximately 540,000 distinct CDR3 sequences, approximately 11% seen once. The germline gives CDR1 SGHTA, CDR2 FQGNSA. V was pared by 5 bases and J by 4 bases, with 9 bases between. The CDR3 is 12 residues long. Study-level results: In reactive arthritis synovial fluid and blood, some motif variants had been reported before. One TCR beta motif, made up of roughly 8 highly homologous variants, appeared characteristic of ankylosing spondylitis blood.

This clonotype was detected a few times. Antigen: not known. This sequence originates from a male donor with ankylosing spondylitis. The sequencing input was blood, either unsorted or a sorted T cell fraction (not recorded which). The chain couples TRBV7-2 to TRBJ2-7; TRBD1 is a possible D gene (6 bases). The CDR3 region is CASSLGQYEQYF. The CDR3 coding sequence is TGTGCCAGCAGCCTAGGACAGTACGAGCAGTACTTC.